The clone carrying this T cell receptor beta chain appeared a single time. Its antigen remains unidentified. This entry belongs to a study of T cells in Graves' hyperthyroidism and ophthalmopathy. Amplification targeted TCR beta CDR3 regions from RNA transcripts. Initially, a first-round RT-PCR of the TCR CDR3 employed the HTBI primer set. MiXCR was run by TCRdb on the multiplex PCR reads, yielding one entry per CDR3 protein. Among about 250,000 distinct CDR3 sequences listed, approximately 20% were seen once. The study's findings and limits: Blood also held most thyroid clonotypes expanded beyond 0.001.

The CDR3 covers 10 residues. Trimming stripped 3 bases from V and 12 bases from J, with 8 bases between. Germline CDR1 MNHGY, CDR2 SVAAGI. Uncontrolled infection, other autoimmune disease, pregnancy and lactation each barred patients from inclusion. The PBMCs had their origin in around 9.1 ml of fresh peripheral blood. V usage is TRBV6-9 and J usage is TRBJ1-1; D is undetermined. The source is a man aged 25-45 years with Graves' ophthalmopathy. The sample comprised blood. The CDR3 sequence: CASSYLGTFF. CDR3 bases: TGTGCCAGCAGTTACCTCGGGACTTTCTTT.